Listed below are T cell receptor beta chains from one sample, sequenced in a study of long-term antiretroviral therapy in people with HIV. This table comes from immunoSEQ multiplex PCR, and its TCRdb copy is limited to in-frame clones, with some not included. There are 20,000 to 30,000 clones in the sample; 79% occur only once, and over 8% lies in the top ten. The specimen was unsorted PBMCs, collected 1.2 years after starting antiretroviral therapy. The receptors were gathered from a woman aged 40 to 50 with HIV. The CDR3 runs from the conserved cysteine through the conserved F or W. A D gene is named only where the DNA matches it firmly. Clone size appears in some rows only: once, few, many, or a class for an expanded clone.

TRBV4-3	TRBJ2-7	-	-	CASSLDRRGEQYF	TGCGCCAGCAGCCTGGACAGGCGGGGGGAGCAGTACTTC
TRBV5-1	TRBJ2-7	TRBD2	-	CASSSNSGRDSYEQYF	TGCGCCAGCAGCTCTAATAGCGGGAGGGATTCCTACGAGCAGTACTTC
TRBV5-1	TRBJ2-5	-	once	CASSSSFSEETQYF	TGCGCCAGCAGCTCCAGTTTTAGCGAGGAGACCCAGTACTTC
TRBV5-5	TRBJ2-5	TRBD1	-	CASSLTGVETQYF	TGTGCCAGCAGCCTCACAGGGGTTGAGACCCAGTACTTC
TRBV27	TRBJ2-1	TRBD2	medium-sized	CASSLGPGLVSWFF	TGTGCCAGCAGTTTAGGTCCGGGACTAGTCTCTTGGTTCTTC
TRBV10-3	TRBJ1-1	TRBD1	-	CAIRIGTALNTEAFF	TGTGCCATCAGGATAGGGACAGCGCTGAACACTGAAGCTTTCTTT
TRBV7-2	TRBJ1-2	-	-	CASIVGSGTNYGYTF	TGTGCCAGCATTGTAGGGTCAGGGACCAACTATGGCTACACCTTC
TRBV11-1	TRBJ1-3	-	-	CASSLNPASGNTIYF	TGTGCCAGCAGCTTAAACCCGGCCTCTGGAAACACCATATATTTT
TRBV30	TRBJ2-3	TRBD2	-	CAWSGRKRGGTDTQYF	TGTGCCTGGAGCGGTCGTAAGCGGGGGGGCACAGATACGCAGTATTTT
TRBV7-9	TRBJ2-5	TRBD2	-	CASSLGLAGVYQETQYF	TGTGCCAGCAGCTTAGGGCTAGCGGGAGTTTACCAAGAGACCCAGTACTTC
TRBV29-1	TRBJ2-1	-	-	CSVVGASKGNEQFF	TGCAGCGTTGTCGGGGCCTCGAAGGGAAATGAGCAGTTCTTC
TRBV7-9	TRBJ1-2	-	-	CASSPTGNYGYTF	TGTGCCAGCAGCCCGACAGGAAATTATGGCTACACCTTC
TRBV19	TRBJ1-3	-	-	CASKEQDYSGNTIYF	TGTGCCAGTAAGGAACAGGACTACTCTGGAAACACCATATATTTT
TRBV5-6	TRBJ1-4	-	once	CASSLRRNGGTNEKLFF	TGTGCCAGCAGCTTGCGTCGGAATGGCGGGACTAATGAAAAACTGTTTTTT
TRBV6-1	TRBJ2-1	TRBD2	-	CASSGGLAGASYNEQFF	TGTGCCAGCAGTGGAGGACTAGCGGGGGCCTCCTACAATGAGCAGTTCTTC
TRBV29-1	TRBJ2-1	TRBD2	once	CSVEDLPSGRSSYNEQFF	TGCAGCGTTGAAGATCTTCCTAGCGGGCGTAGCTCCTACAATGAGCAGTTCTTC
TRBV19	TRBJ2-3	TRBD2	-	CASNQRGDTQYF	TGTGCCAGTAATCAGCGGGGCGATACGCAGTATTTT
TRBV19	TRBJ1-3	-	-	CASSFGGDWDTIYF	TGTGCCAGTAGTTTCGGCGGAGACTGGGACACCATATATTTT
TRBV4-2	TRBJ1-2	-	-	CASSQDYSGNYGYTF	TGTGCCAGCAGCCAAGATTATTCAGGGAACTATGGCTACACCTTC
TRBV5-8	TRBJ1-5	-	-	CASSLLTGGSNQPQHF	TGTGCCAGCAGCTTACTAACGGGGGGCAGCAATCAGCCCCAGCATTTT
TRBV10-3	TRBJ1-2	-	-	CAISGTDYGYTF	TGTGCCATCAGTGGGACGGACTATGGCTACACCTTC
TRBV4-1	TRBJ1-5	TRBD1	-	CASSQPGTGGQPQHF	TGCGCCAGCAGCCAGCCCGGGACAGGGGGTCAGCCCCAGCATTTT
TRBV6-1	TRBJ1-4	-	-	CASSEMTDNEKLFF	TGTGCCAGCAGTGAAATGACTGACAATGAAAAACTGTTTTTT
TRBV11-3	TRBJ1-1	-	-	CASSRRGGNTEAFF	TGTGCCAGCAGCCGAAGGGGGGGCAACACTGAAGCTTTCTTT
TRBV6-6	TRBJ2-7	-	-	CASGRASYEQYF	TGTGCCAGCGGCAGGGCGTCCTACGAGCAGTACTTC
TRBV19	TRBJ1-2	-	few	CATRLPGDYGYTF	TGTGCCACACGCCTGCCAGGAGACTATGGCTACACCTTC
TRBV15	TRBJ2-2	-	-	CATSSDGDSNTGELFF	TGTGCCACCAGTAGTGACGGCGATAGCAACACCGGGGAGCTGTTTTTT
TRBV30	TRBJ1-1	-	-	CAWSVRWLNTEAFF	TGTGCCTGGAGTGTAAGATGGCTGAACACTGAAGCTTTCTTT
TRBV19	TRBJ1-1	-	-	CASSSQGPNTEAFF	TGTGCCAGTAGTTCGCAGGGGCCGAACACTGAAGCTTTCTTT